The entry below gives a single T cell receptor beta chain sequence along with its context. This entry is derived from a study of blood T cell repertoires in COVID-19. As for the study in general: The cDNA or gDNA used as material had been derived from T cells, B-cell-depleted T cells, or PBMCs.

Original analysis: Cell counts per sample came from amplifying reference gene primers. The protocol was immunoSEQ multiplex PCR, while the TCRdb copy is restricted to in-frame clones and leaves out a portion. V and J calls and clone size are copied from that table; D and trimming were computed from the DNA. The sample has around 270,000 clones; 88% are singletons. This CDR3 comprises 15 residues. Germline V lookup: CDR1 MNHEY, CDR2 SVGEGT. With 6 bases clipped from V and 4 bases from J, the junction kept 9 bases outside the gene matches. Specimen: peripheral blood. The receptor's source is a man between 60 and 75 years old who had recovered from COVID-19. The J gene is TRBJ1-3, the V gene TRBV6-2 or TRBV6-3; TRBD1 agrees at 7 bases. CDR3 sequence reads: CASSPWATGGNTIYF. CDR3 coding DNA: TGTGCCAGCAGCCCCTGGGCGACAGGGGGAAACACCATATATTTT.